This TCR beta chain was documented in a study of neurological immune-mediated disorders. Study-wide results and caveats: A possible signature was seen in one related-CDR3 cluster, into which phylogenetic grouping placed the repertoires of 18 of 34 multiple sclerosis patients. The multiple sclerosis repertoire cluster was associated with no clinical or MRI feature.

In this sample, this clonotype turned up many times. The target antigen is unknown. The cDNA came from 5'RACE with 10-nucleotide random UMIs. TCRdb recomputed calls from the 5' RACE reads with MiXCR, one row per CDR3 protein. The table includes about 95,000 distinct CDR3 sequences, roughly 3.5% detected once. The CDR3 is 13 residues long. Germline V gene lookup returns CDR1 SGHDT and CDR2 YYEEEE. V was clipped by 4 bases and J by 1 base, with 8 bases between them. The sequencing input was PBMCs. The rearrangement joins TRBV5-6 to TRBJ2-5; D not certain. The clonotype comes from a woman aged 18-35 years with multiple sclerosis. CDR3 nucleotide sequence: TGTGCCAGCAGCCGCCGGGCCCAAGAGACCCAGTACTTC. This translates into CASSRRAQETQYF.